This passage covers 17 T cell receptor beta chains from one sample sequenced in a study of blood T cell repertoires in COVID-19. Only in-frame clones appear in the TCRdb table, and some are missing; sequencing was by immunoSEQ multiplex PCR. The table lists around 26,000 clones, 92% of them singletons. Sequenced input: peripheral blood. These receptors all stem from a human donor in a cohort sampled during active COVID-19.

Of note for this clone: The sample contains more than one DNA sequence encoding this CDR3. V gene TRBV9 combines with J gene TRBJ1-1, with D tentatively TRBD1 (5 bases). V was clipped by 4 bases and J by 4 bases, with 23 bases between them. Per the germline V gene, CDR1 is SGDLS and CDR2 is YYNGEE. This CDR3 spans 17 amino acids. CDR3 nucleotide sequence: TGTGCCAGCAGCACCGGACAAGGGCTTTCCGTCGGCACTGAAGCTTTCTTT. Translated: CASSTGQGLSVGTEAFF. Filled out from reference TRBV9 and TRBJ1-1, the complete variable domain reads DSGVTQTPKHLITATGQRVTLRCSPRSGDLSVYWYQQSLDQGLQFLIQYYNGEERAKGNILERFSAQQFPDLHSELNLSSLELGDSALYFCASSTGQGLSVGTEAFFGQGTRLTVV.

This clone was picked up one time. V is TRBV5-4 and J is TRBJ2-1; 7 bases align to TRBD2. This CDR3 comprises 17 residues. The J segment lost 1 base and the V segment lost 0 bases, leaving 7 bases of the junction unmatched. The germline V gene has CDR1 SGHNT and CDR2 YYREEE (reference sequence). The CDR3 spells CASSLAGGGRSYNEQFF. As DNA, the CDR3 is TGTGCCAGCAGCTTGGCCGGCGGGGGACGATCCTACAATGAGCAGTTCTTC.

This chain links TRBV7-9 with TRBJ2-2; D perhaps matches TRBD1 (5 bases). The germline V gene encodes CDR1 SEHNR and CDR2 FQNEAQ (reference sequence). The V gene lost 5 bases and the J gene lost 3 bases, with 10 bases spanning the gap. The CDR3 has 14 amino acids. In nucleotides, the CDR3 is TGTGCCAGCAGCCCAGGGTCGCACACCGGGGAGCTGTTTTTT. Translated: CASSPGSHTGELFF.

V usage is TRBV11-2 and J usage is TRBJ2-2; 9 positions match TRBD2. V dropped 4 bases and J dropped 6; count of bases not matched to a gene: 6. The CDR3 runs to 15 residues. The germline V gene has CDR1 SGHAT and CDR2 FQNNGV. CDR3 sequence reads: CASSYTGTSPGELFF. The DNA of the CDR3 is TGTGCCAGCAGCTATACCGGGACTAGCCCCGGGGAGCTGTTTTTT.

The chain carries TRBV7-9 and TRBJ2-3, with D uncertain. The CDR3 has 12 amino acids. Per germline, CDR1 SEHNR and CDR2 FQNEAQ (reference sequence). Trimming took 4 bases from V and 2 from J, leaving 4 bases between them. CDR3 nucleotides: TGTGCCAGCAGCTCCTACACAGATACGCAGTATTTT. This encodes CASSSYTDTQYF.

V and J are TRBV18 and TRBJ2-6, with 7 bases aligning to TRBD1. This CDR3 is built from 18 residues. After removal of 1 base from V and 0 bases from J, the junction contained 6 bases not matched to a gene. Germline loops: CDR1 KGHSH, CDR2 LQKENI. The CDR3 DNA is TGTGCCAGCTCACCACGGACAGGACCCAGCTCTGGGGCCAACGTCCTGACTTTC. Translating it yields CASSPRTGPSSGANVLTF.

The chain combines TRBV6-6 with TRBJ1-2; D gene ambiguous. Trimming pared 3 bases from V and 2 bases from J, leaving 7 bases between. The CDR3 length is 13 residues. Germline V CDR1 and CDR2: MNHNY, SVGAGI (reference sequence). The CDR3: CASSYGQNYGYTF. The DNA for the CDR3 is TGTGCCAGCAGTTATGGCCAGAACTATGGCTACACCTTC.

CDR3 DNA sequence: TGTGCCAGCAGCCCTTTCCGGGACAGGGGACACACCGGGGAGCTGTTTTTT. Its protein is CASSPFRDRGHTGELFF. The chain combines TRBV7-2 with TRBJ2-2, with 10 bases identical to TRBD1. The length of the CDR3 is 17 residues. The J segment lost 3 bases and the V segment lost 5 bases, leaving 9 bases of the junction unmatched. Germline values: CDR1 SGHTA, CDR2 FQGNSA.

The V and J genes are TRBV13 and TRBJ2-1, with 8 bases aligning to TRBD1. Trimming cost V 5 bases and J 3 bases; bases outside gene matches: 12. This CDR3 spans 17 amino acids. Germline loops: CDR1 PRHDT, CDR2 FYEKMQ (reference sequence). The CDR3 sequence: CASSLRGPGTGYNEQFF. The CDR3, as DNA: TGTGCCAGCAGCCTACGGGGCCCCGGGACAGGCTACAATGAGCAGTTCTTC.

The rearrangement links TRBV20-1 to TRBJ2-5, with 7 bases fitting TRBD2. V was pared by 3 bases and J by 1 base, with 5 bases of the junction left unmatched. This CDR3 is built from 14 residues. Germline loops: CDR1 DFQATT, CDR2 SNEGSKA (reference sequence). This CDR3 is CSASRWGGQETQYF. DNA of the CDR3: TGCAGTGCTAGTAGGTGGGGGGGCCAAGAGACCCAGTACTTC.

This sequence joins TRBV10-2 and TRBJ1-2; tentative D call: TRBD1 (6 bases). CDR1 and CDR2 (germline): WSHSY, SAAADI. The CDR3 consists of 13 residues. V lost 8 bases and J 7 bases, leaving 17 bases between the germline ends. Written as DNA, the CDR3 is TGCGCCAGCGGGCGGCAGGGGTTGGGTGGCTACACCTTC. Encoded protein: CASGRQGLGGYTF.

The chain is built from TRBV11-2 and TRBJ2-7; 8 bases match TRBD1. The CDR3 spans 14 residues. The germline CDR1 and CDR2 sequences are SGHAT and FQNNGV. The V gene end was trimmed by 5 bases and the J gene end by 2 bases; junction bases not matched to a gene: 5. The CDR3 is CASSLDRVAYEQYF. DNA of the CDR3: TGTGCCAGCAGCCTGGACAGGGTAGCCTACGAGCAGTACTTC. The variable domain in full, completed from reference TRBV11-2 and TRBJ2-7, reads EAGVAQSPRYKIIEKRQSVAFWCNPISGHATLYWYQQILGQGPKLLIQFQNNGVVDDSQLPKDRFSAERLKGVDSTLKIQPAKLEDSAVYLCASSLDRVAYEQYFGPGTRLTVT.

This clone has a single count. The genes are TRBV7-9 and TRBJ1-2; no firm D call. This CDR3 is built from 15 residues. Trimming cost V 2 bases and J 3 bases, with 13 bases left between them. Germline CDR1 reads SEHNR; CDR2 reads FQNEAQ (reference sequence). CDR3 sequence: CASSLSPGRYYGYTF. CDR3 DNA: TGTGCCAGCAGCTTAAGCCCCGGGAGGTACTATGGCTACACCTTC.

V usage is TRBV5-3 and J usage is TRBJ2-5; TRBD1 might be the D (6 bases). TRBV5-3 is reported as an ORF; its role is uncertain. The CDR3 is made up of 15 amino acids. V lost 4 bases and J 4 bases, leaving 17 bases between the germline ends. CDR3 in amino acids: CARSHPQGRGETQYF. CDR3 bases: TGTGCCAGAAGCCACCCACAGGGTCGTGGAGAGACCCAGTACTTC.

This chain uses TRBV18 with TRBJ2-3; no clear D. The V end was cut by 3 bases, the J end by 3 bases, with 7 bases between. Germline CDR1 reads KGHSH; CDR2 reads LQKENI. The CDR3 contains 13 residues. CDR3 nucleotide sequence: TGTGCCAGCTCACCTATTCAGACAGATACGCAGTATTTT. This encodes CASSPIQTDTQYF.

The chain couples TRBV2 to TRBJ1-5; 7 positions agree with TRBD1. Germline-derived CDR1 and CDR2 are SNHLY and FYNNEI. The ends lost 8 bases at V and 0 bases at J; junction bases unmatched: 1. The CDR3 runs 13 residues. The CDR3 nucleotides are TGTGCCAGCGGACAGGTTAGCAATCAGCCCCAGCATTTT. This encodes CASGQVSNQPQHF.

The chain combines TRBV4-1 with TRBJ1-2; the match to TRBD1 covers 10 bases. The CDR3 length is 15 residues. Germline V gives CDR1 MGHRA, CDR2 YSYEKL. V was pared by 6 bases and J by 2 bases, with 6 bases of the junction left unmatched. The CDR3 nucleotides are TGCGCCAGCAGGCCGACAGGGGGCTCAAACTATGGCTACACCTTC. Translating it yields CASRPTGGSNYGYTF.